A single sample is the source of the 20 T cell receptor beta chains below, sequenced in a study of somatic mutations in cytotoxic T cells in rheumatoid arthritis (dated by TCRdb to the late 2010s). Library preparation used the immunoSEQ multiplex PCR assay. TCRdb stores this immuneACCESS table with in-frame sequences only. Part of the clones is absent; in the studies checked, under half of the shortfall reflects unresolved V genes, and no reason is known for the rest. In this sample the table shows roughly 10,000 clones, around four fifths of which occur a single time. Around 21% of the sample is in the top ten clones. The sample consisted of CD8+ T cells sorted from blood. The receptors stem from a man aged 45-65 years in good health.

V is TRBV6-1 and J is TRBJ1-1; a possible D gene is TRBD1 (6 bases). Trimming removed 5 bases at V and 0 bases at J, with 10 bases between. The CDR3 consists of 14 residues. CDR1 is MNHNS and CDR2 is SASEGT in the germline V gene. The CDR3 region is CASSYQGMNTEAFF. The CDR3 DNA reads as TGTGCCAGCAGTTATCAGGGGATGAACACTGAAGCTTTCTTT.

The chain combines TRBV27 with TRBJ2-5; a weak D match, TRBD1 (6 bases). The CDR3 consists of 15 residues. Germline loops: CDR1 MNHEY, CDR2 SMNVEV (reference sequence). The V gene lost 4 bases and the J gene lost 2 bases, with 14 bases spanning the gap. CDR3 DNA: TGTGCCAGCAGTTCGACTCCCAGGGGACAAGAGACCCAGTACTTC. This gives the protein CASSSTPRGQETQYF.

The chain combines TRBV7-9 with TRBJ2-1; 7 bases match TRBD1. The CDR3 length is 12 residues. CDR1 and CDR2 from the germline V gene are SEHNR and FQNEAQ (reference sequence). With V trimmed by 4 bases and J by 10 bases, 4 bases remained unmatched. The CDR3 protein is CASSSQGQEQFF. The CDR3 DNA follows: TGTGCCAGCAGCTCCCAGGGACAGGAGCAGTTCTTC.

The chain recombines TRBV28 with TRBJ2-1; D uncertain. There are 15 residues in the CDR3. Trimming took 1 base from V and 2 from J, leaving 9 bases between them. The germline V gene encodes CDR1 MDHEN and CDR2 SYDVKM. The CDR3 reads CASSLLAVTYNEQFF. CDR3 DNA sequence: TGTGCCAGCAGTTTATTGGCGGTGACCTACAATGAGCAGTTCTTC. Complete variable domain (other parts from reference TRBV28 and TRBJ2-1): DVKVTQSSRYLVKRTGEKVFLECVQDMDHENMFWYRQDPGLGLRLIYFSYDVKMKEKGDIPEGYSVSREKKERFSLILESASTNQTSMYLCASSLLAVTYNEQFFGPGTRLTVL.

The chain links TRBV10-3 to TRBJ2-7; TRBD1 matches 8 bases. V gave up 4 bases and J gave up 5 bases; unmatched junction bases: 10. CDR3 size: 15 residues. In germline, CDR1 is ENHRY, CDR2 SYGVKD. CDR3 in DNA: TGTGCCATCAGTGGCCCCAGGGGGCGGGGACACGAGCAGTACTTC. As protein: CAISGPRGRGHEQYF.

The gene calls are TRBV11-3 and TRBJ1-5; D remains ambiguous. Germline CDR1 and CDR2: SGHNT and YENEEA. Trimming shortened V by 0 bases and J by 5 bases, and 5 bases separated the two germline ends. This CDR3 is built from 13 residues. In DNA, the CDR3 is TGTGCCAGCAGCTTAGATGAGTATCAGCCCCAGCATTTT. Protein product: CASSLDEYQPQHF.

The CDR3 DNA is TGTGCCAGCAGCGTAAGGCAGGTGAACACTGAAGCTTTCTTT. Amino acids: CASSVRQVNTEAFF. The chain uses TRBV9 and TRBJ1-1; D gene uncertain. There are 14 residues in the CDR3. CDR1 and CDR2 from the germline V gene are SGDLS and YYNGEE. Trimming cost V 1 base and J 0 bases, with 7 bases left between them.

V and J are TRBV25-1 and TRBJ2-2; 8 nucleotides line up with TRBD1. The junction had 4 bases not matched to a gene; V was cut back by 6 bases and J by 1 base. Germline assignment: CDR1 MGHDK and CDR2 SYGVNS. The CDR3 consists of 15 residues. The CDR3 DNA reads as TGTGCCAGCAGCCTCGGACAGGGGAACACCGGGGAGCTGTTTTTT. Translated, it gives CASSLGQGNTGELFF.

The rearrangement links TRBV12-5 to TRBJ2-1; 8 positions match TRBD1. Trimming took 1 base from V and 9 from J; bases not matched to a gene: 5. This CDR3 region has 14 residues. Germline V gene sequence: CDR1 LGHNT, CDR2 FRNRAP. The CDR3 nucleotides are TGTGCTAGTGGTTTGGGGCAGGGGGCAGGTGAGCAGTTCTTC. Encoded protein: CASGLGQGAGEQFF.

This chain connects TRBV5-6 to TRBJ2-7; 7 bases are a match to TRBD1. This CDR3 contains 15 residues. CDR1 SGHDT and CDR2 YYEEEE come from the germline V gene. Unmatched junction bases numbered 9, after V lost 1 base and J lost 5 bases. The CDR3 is CASSLIEGGRNEQYF. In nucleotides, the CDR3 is TGTGCCAGCAGCTTGATCGAAGGGGGCAGGAACGAGCAGTACTTC.

This CDR3 is CASSLGVSSYNEQFF. In DNA form, the CDR3 reads TGTGCCAGCAGTTTAGGAGTGAGCTCCTACAATGAGCAGTTCTTC. The chain uses TRBV27 and TRBJ2-1; D unclear. Trimming took 2 bases from V and 0 from J, leaving 8 bases between them. Germline CDR1 MNHEY, CDR2 SMNVEV (reference sequence). The CDR3 sequence is 15 residues long.

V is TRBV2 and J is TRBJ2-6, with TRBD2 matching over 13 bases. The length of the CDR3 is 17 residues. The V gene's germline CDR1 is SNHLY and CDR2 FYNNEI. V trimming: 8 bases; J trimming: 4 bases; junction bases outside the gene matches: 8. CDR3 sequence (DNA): TGTGCCAGCTTAGGACTAGCGGGAGTAGAAGGGGCCAACGTCCTGACTTTC. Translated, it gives CASLGLAGVEGANVLTF.

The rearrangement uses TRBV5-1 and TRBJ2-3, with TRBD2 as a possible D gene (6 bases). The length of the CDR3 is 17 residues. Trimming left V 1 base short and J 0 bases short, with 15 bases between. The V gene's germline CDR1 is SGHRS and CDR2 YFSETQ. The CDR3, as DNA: TGCGCCAGCAGCTTGAAAATGGCGGGATCTAGCACAGATACGCAGTATTTT. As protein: CASSLKMAGSSTDTQYF.

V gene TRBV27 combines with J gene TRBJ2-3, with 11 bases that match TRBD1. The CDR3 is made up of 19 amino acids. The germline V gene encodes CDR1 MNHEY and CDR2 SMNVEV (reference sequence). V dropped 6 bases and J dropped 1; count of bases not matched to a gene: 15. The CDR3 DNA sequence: TGTGCCAGCAGCCCACTAAGGACAGGGGGCATCCCGGGCACAGATACGCAGTATTTT. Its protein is CASSPLRTGGIPGTDTQYF.

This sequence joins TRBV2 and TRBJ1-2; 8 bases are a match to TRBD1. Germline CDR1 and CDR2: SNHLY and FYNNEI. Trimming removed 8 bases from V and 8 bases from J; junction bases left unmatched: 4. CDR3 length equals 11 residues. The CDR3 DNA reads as TGTGCCAGCGTGGACAGGGACGGCTACACCTTC. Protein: CASVDRDGYTF.

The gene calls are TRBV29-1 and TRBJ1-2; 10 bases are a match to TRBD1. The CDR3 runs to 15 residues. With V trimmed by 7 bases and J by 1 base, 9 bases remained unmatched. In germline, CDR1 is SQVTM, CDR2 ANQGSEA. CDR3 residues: CSAWGQGQGNYGYTF. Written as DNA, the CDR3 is TGCAGCGCTTGGGGACAGGGGCAGGGTAACTATGGCTACACCTTC.

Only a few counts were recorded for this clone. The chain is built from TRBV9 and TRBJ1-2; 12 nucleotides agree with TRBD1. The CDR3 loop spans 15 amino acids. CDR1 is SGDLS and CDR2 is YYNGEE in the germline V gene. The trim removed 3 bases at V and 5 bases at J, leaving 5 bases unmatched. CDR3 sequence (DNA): TGTGCCAGCAGCGCCCGGGACAGGGGGCTGTATGGCTACACCTTC. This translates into CASSARDRGLYGYTF.

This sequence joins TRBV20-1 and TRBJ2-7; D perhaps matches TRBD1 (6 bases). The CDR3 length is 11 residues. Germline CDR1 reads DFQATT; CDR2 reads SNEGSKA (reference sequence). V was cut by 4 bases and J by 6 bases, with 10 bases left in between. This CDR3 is CSAKQGPEQYF. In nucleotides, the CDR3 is TGCAGTGCTAAACAGGGCCCCGAGCAGTACTTC.

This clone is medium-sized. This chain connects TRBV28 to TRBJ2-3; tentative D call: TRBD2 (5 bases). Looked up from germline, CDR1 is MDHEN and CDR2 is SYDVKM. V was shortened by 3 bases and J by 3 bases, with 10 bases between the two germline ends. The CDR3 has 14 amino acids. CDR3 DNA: TGTGCCAGCAGTTTCCTGAGCGGTACAGATACGCAGTATTTT. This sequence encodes CASSFLSGTDTQYF. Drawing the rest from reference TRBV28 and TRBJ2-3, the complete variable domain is DVKVTQSSRYLVKRTGEKVFLECVQDMDHENMFWYRQDPGLGLRLIYFSYDVKMKEKGDIPEGYSVSREKKERFSLILESASTNQTSMYLCASSFLSGTDTQYFGPGTRLTVL.

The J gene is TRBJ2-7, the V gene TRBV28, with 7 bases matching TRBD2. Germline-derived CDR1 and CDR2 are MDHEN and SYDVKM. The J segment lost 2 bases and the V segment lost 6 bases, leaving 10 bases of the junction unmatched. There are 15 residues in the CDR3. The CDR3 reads CASRARGLEPYEQYF. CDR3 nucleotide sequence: TGTGCCAGCAGAGCCCGCGGACTAGAACCCTACGAGCAGTACTTC.